This is a list of T cell receptor beta chains from one sample in a study of T cells in Graves' hyperthyroidism and ophthalmopathy. MiXCR, applied by TCRdb to the multiplex PCR reads, yields one record per CDR3 protein. The sample lists roughly 650,000 distinct CDR3 sequences; about 16% were seen once. Material: blood. These receptors were collected from a middle-aged woman with Graves' ophthalmopathy. CDR3s include the opening cysteine and the closing phenylalanine or tryptophan. D genes are given only for firm matches. Clone size appears in some rows only: once, few, many, or a class for an expanded clone.

clone_size | j_call | d_call | v_call | cdr3_aa | cdr3_nt
. | TRBJ1-4 | . | TRBV7-9 | CASSYSRRVQNEKLFF | TGTGCCAGCAGCTACAGTCGCAGGGTCCAGAATGAAAAACTGTTTTTT
few | TRBJ2-7 | . | TRBV29-1 | CSVAFSYEQYF | TGCAGCGTTGCCTTCTCCTACGAGCAGTACTTC
. | TRBJ1-6 | TRBD1 | TRBV5-1 | CASSPGGQTNSPLHF | TGCGCCAGCAGCCCCGGGGGACAGACTAATTCACCCCTCCACTTT
many | TRBJ2-5 | TRBD1 | TRBV20-1 | CSAAQGAGETQYF | TGCAGTGCAGCTCAGGGGGCGGGAGAGACCCAGTACTTC
. | TRBJ2-1 | TRBD1 | TRBV9 | CASTVAGTGGDEQFF | TGTGCCAGCACCGTAGCCGGGACAGGGGGCGATGAGCAGTTCTTC
many | TRBJ2-3 | . | TRBV6-2/TRBV6-3 | CASRGRGVTDTQYF | TGTGCCAGCAGAGGCAGGGGGGTCACAGATACGCAGTATTTT
many | TRBJ2-2 | . | TRBV2 | CAVPLSGERGTGELFF | TGTGCCGTCCCCCTTTCGGGGGAGAGGGGCACCGGGGAGCTGTTTTTT
few | TRBJ1-1 | . | TRBV12-3/TRBV12-4 | CASSLSQSNTEAFF | TGTGCCAGCAGCTTATCTCAGAGCAACACTGAAGCTTTCTTT
few | TRBJ1-4 | . | TRBV5-5 | CASSLAGTRVYEKLFF | TGTGCCAGCAGCTTGGCCGGGACAAGGGTCTACGAAAAACTGTTTTTT
few | TRBJ2-1 | . | TRBV12-3/TRBV12-4 | CASSFLSGGNEQFF | TGTGCCAGCAGTTTCCTTAGCGGAGGCAATGAGCAGTTCTTC
few | TRBJ2-7 | . | TRBV27 | CASTTDHYEQYF | TGTGCCAGCACTACAGACCACTACGAGCAGTACTTC
many | TRBJ2-1 | TRBD2 | TRBV7-9 | CASSGGLDLINEQFF | TGTGCCAGCAGCGGGGGACTAGACCTCATCAATGAGCAGTTCTTC
. | TRBJ1-6 | TRBD1 | TRBV5-8 | CASSRRSDRAVNSPLHF | TGTGCCAGCAGCCGACGATCGGACAGGGCGGTTAATTCACCCCTCCACTTT
many | TRBJ1-2 | . | TRBV27 | CASSSQGSSYGYTF | TGTGCCAGCAGTTCTCAGGGTTCTTCCTATGGCTACACCTTC
few | TRBJ2-2 | . | TRBV7-3 | CASSLFDTGELFF | TGTGCCAGCAGCTTATTTGACACCGGGGAGCTGTTTTTT
. | TRBJ2-3 | . | TRBV12-3/TRBV12-4 | CASSFSGLADTQYF | TGTGCCAGCAGTTTTTCGGGTCTTGCAGATACGCAGTATTTT
many | TRBJ1-5 | . | TRBV20-1 | CSARPSQNQPQHF | TGCAGTGCCCGCCCCTCCCAGAATCAGCCCCAGCATTTT
few | TRBJ2-7 | . | TRBV20-1 | CSARDTPALGEQYF | TGCAGTGCTAGAGATACCCCAGCCCTAGGGGAGCAGTACTTC
. | TRBJ2-2 | TRBD2 | TRBV5-6 | CASSSVWEGLNTGELFF | TGTGCCAGCAGCTCTGTATGGGAGGGTTTGAACACCGGGGAGCTGTTTTTT
few | TRBJ2-6 | . | TRBV7-8 | CASSLKASLSGANVLTF | TGTGCCAGCAGCTTAAAAGCCTCGCTCTCTGGGGCCAACGTCCTGACTTTC
many | TRBJ2-1 | TRBD2 | TRBV20-1 | CSAGAGTSGRNEQFF | TGCAGTGCTGGGGCCGGGACTAGCGGGAGGAATGAGCAGTTCTTC
. | TRBJ1-5 | TRBD1 | TRBV6-1 | CASRPNRGDQPQHF | TGTGCCAGCAGGCCCAACAGGGGGGATCAGCCCCAGCATTTT
. | TRBJ2-7 | . | TRBV6-1 | CASSEVGPFSYEQYF | TGTGCCAGCAGTGAAGTTGGCCCCTTTAGCTACGAGCAGTACTTC
many | TRBJ1-2 | . | TRBV5-1 | CASSLIPRRRVGYTF | TGCGCCAGCAGCTTAATCCCCAGGAGGCGTGTTGGCTACACCTTC
. | TRBJ1-5 | . | TRBV15 | CATSRDWGKGQPQHF | TGTGCCACCAGCAGAGATTGGGGGAAGGGTCAGCCCCAGCATTTT
once | TRBJ1-4 | . | TRBV19 | CASSIQPAATNEKLFF | TGTGCCAGTAGTATCCAGCCAGCCGCAACTAATGAAAAACTGTTTTTT
. | TRBJ2-4 | TRBD1 | TRBV29-1 | CSVPGGDLNIQYF | TGCAGCGTTCCAGGGGGAGATCTCAACATTCAGTACTTC
many | TRBJ1-1 | TRBD1 | TRBV7-2 | CASSSDRAKLNTEAFF | TGTGCCAGCAGCTCGGACAGGGCTAAGCTGAACACTGAAGCTTTCTTT
many | TRBJ2-1 | . | TRBV2 | CASSESASESYNEQFF | TGTGCCAGCAGTGAATCGGCGTCCGAATCCTACAATGAGCAGTTCTTC
many | TRBJ2-1 | . | TRBV27 | CASSLFQSYNEQFF | TGTGCCAGCAGTTTATTTCAATCCTACAATGAGCAGTTCTTC
. | TRBJ1-6 | . | TRBV6-2/TRBV6-3 | CASIAGLGNSTLHF | TGTGCCAGCATTGCGGGATTGGGTAATTCAACCCTCCACTTT
many | TRBJ2-1 | . | TRBV28 | CASSRRRAHEQFF | TGTGCCAGCAGTCGACGGCGGGCCCACGAGCAGTTCTTC
few | TRBJ1-4 | TRBD1 | TRBV6-1 | CASRPTGTGNEKLFF | TGTGCCAGCAGACCTACGGGGACAGGGAATGAAAAACTGTTTTTT
. | TRBJ2-5 | . | TRBV11-2 | CASSTPPQGRVLYF | TGTGCCAGCAGCACACCCCCCCAGGGCCGGGTGTTGTACTTC
many | TRBJ1-5 | TRBD1 | TRBV28 | CASSFWTGNQPQHF | TGTGCCAGCAGTTTCTGGACAGGTAATCAGCCCCAGCATTTT
. | TRBJ2-7 | TRBD2 | TRBV6-1 | CASSSLAGASEQYF | TGTGCCAGCAGTTCACTAGCGGGAGCTTCCGAGCAGTACTTC
. | TRBJ2-3 | TRBD2 | TRBV7-9 | CASSLKRGTITDTQYF | TGTGCCAGCAGCTTAAAGCGGGGCACCATCACAGATACGCAGTATTTT
many | TRBJ2-4 | . | TRBV28 | CASSLGGEVGLAKNIQYF | TGTGCCAGCAGTTTAGGGGGAGAAGTCGGGCTAGCCAAAAACATTCAGTACTTC
many | TRBJ2-1 | . | TRBV7-9 | CASSLDVSPDEQFF | TGTGCCAGCAGCTTAGATGTTAGTCCCGATGAGCAGTTCTTC
many | TRBJ1-6 | . | TRBV6-5 | CASRTRGTASNSPLHF | TGTGCCAGCAGAACTCGAGGGACGGCTAGTAATTCACCCCTCCACTTT
many | TRBJ1-1 | . | TRBV2 | CASRADTMNTEAFF | TGTGCCAGCAGAGCGGACACCATGAACACTGAAGCTTTCTTT
many | TRBJ1-2 | . | TRBV3-1 | CASSQDTTQTGGYTF | TGTGCCAGCAGCCAAGATACGACGCAAACTGGGGGCTACACCTTC
. | TRBJ1-3 | . | TRBV20-1 | CSAREKRGSGNTIYF | TGCAGTGCTAGAGAGAAAAGGGGGTCTGGAAACACCATATATTTT
few | TRBJ1-1 | . | TRBV20-1 | CSVYRGGMSTEAFF | TGCAGTGTTTATAGGGGGGGCATGAGCACTGAAGCTTTCTTT
many | TRBJ1-1 | . | TRBV30 | CAWSPPEAFF | TGTGCCTGGAGCCCCCCTGAAGCTTTCTTT
many | TRBJ2-1 | TRBD1 | TRBV2 | CASRQGEVYNEQFF | TGTGCCAGCAGACAGGGGGAGGTTTACAATGAGCAGTTCTTC
few | TRBJ2-7 | . | TRBV11-1 | CASGSGGEQYF | TGTGCCAGCGGCAGTGGTGGCGAGCAGTACTTC
. | TRBJ2-1 | . | TRBV4-2 | CASSQRAVGPINEQFF | TGTGCCAGCAGCCAACGGGCGGTGGGGCCCATCAATGAGCAGTTCTTC
many | TRBJ1-1 | . | TRBV7-2 | CASSLVNTEAFF | TGTGCCAGCAGCTTAGTGAACACTGAAGCTTTCTTT
many | TRBJ2-7 | . | TRBV30 | CAWSAPRQEDFSYEQYF | TGTGCCTGGAGTGCCCCTCGACAGGAAGATTTCTCCTACGAGCAGTACTTC
many | TRBJ1-3 | . | TRBV11-2 | CASSVRLGSKGNTIYF | TGTGCCAGCAGCGTACGTCTGGGCTCCAAAGGAAACACCATATATTTT
few | TRBJ1-5 | TRBD1 | TRBV6-2/TRBV6-3 | CASTQSGTGNQPQHF | TGTGCCAGCACCCAATCCGGGACAGGGAATCAGCCCCAGCATTTT
many | TRBJ1-1 | . | TRBV2 | CASSFRPQPLTEAFF | TGTGCCAGCAGTTTTAGACCACAGCCACTCACTGAAGCTTTCTTT
. | TRBJ2-7 | TRBD1 | TRBV6-9 | CASSLTGGAAEEQYF | TGTGCCAGCAGCTTAACAGGGGGCGCAGCTGAGGAGCAGTACTTC
many | TRBJ2-2 | TRBD1 | TRBV5-1 | CASSPGGTGYYGELFF | TGCGCCAGCAGCCCCGGGGGGACAGGGTACTACGGGGAGCTGTTTTTT